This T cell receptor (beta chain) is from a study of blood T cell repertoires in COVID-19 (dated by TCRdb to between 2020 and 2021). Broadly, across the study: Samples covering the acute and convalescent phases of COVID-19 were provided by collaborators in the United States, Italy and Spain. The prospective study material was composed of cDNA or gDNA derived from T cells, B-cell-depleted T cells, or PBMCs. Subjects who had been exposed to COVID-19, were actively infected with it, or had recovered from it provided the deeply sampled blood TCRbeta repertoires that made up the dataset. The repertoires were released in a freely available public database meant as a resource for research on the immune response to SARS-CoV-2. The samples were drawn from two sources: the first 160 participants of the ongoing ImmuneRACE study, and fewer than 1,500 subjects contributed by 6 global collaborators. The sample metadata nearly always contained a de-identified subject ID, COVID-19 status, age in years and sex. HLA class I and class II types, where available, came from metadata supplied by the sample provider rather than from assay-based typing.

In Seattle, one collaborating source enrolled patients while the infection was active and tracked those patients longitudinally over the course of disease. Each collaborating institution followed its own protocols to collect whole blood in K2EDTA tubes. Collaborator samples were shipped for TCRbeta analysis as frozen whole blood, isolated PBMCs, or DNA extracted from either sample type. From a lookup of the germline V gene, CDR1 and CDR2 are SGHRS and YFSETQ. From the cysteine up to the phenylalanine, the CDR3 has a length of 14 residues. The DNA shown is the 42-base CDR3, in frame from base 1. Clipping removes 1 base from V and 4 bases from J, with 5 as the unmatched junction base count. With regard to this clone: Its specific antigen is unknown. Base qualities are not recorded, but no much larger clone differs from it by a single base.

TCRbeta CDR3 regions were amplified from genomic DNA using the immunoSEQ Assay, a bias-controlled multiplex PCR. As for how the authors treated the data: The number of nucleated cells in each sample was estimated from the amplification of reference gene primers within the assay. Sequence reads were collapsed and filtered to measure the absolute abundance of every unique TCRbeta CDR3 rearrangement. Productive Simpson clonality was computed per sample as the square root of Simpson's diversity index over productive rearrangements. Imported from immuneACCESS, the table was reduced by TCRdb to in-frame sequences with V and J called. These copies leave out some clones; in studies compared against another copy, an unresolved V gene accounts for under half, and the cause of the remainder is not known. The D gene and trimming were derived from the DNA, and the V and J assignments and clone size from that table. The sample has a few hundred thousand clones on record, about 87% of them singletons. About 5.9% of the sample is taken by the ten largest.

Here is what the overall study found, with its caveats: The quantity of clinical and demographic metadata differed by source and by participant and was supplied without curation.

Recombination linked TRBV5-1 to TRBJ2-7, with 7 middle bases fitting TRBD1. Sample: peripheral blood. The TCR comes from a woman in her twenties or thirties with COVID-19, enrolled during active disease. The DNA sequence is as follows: TGCGCCAGCAGCTTGAGGACAGGCCCTTACGAGCAGTACTTC. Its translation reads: CASSLRTGPYEQYF.